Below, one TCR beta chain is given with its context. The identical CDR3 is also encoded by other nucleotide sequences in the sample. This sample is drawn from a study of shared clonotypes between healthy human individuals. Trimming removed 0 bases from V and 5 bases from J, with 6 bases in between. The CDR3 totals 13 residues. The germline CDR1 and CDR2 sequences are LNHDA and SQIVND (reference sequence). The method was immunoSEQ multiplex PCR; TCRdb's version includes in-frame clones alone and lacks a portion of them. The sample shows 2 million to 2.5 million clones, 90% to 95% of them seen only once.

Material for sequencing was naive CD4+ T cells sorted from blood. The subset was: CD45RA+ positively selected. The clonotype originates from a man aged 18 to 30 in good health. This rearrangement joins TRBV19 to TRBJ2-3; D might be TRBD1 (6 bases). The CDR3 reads CASSIDRGDTQYF. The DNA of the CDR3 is TGTGCCAGTAGTATAGACAGGGGAGATACGCAGTATTTT.